The following is a TCR beta chain sequence with its context. Clones were sequenced by immunoSEQ multiplex PCR, and TCRdb holds only the in-frame ones, with some missing. Of about 490,000 clones detected, about 79% appear once; the ten largest clones hold around 13%. The record originates from a study of shared clonotypes between healthy human individuals. The junction had 9 bases not matched to a gene; V was cut back by 6 bases and J by 1 base. The CDR3 sequence is 16 residues long. The germline gives CDR1 LNHNV, CDR2 YYDKDF (reference sequence). Input material: PBMCs. This clonotype was obtained from a woman between 40 and 50 years old in good health. Some clones in this sample may be carry-over from other donors' samples. The V and J genes are TRBV15 and TRBJ2-3, with 8 nucleotides matching TRBD2. The CDR3 coding sequence is TGTGCCACCAGTTCGGGGGGGGCACAGCGCACAGATACGCAGTATTTT. It translates to CATSSGGAQRTDTQYF.